The entry below gives a single T cell receptor (beta chain) sequence along with its context. Compared with germline, one end of the junction differs, possibly owing to a read error. This sample is part of a study of blood T cell repertoires in COVID-19. Original methodology: Amplification with reference gene primers provided the estimates of nucleated cell counts. Here immunoSEQ multiplex PCR was the method, and the copy in TCRdb shows in-frame clones only, minus some. Clone size and the V and J calls come from that table; the DNA yielded D and trimming. This sample yields about 100,000 clones, of which 70% to 90% are seen a single time; 15% to 20% belongs to the top ten. CDR1 is SSHAT and CDR2 is FNYEAQ in the germline V gene (reference sequence). CDR3 length equals 16 residues.

This sequence joins TRBV7-7 and TRBJ2-1, with 9 bases aligning to TRBD2. Sequenced sample: peripheral blood. This clonotype was obtained from a human donor in a cohort sampled during active COVID-19. The CDR3 protein is CASSLGGGRVYNEQFF. The CDR3, as DNA: TGTGCTAGCAGCTTAGGCGGCGGGAGGGTATACAATGAGCAGTTCTTC.